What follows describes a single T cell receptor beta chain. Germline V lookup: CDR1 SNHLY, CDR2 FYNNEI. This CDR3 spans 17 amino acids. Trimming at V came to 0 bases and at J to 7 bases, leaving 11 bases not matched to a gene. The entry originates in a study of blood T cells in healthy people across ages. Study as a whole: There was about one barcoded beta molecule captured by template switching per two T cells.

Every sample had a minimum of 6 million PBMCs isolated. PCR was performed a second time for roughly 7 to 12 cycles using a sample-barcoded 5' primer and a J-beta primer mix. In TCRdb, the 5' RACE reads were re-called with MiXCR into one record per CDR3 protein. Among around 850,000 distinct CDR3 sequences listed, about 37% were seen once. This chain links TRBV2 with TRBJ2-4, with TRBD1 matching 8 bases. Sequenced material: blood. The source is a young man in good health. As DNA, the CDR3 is TGTGCCAGCAGTGAAGCGTGGGGACAGGCCCCGCGGAACATTCAGTACTTC. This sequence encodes CASSEAWGQAPRNIQYF.